This T cell receptor beta chain was recovered during a study of response to subunit inactivated influenza vaccine. In regard to this clonotype: Its target is not known.

One entry per CDR3 protein, called by TCRdb with MiXCR from the RT-PCR reads. The sample lists about 520,000 distinct CDR3 sequences, around 25% occurring once. The CDR3 is 15 residues long. V was shortened by 1 base and J by 6 bases, with 13 bases between the two germline ends. Germline V gene sequence: CDR1 LGHDT, CDR2 YNNKEL (reference sequence). Overall study findings and caveats: There was a suggestion from the authors that each seasonal influenza vaccination recruits few new T cells.

The source was CD4+ T cells sorted from PBMCs, collected about 5 days after vaccination. This clonotype was obtained from a man aged 50 to 60 who received an inactivated influenza vaccine. This sequence joins TRBV3-1 and TRBJ2-1; D is perhaps TRBD2 (7 bases). In nucleotides, the CDR3 is TGTGCCAGCAGCCAAGGCGGGGGCTCGTCCAATGAGCAGTTCTTC. This gives the protein CASSQGGGSSNEQFF.